Each of the 15 T cell receptor beta chains below was sequenced from the same sample in a study of cytomegalovirus exposure and HLA in healthy donors. Both 60 Vbeta primers and 13 Jbeta primers went into the PCR. Clones were sequenced by immunoSEQ multiplex PCR, and TCRdb holds only the in-frame ones, with some missing. The sample yields some 200,000 clones, approximately 84% seen once. The sequencing sample was made of PBMCs. These receptors all stem from a woman between 40 and 50 years old in good health and CMV-seronegative.

This clone was seen a few times. This chain links TRBV4-3 with TRBJ2-1, with a weak D call TRBD2 (7 bases). Germline lookup yields CDR1 LGHNA and CDR2 YSLEER. Trimming took 0 bases from V and 8 from J, leaving 8 bases between them. The CDR3 runs to 13 residues. The CDR3 bases are TGCGCCAGCAGCCAAGACGGGGGGCATGAGCAGTTCTTC. Its translation: CASSQDGGHEQFF.

J is TRBJ1-2 and V is TRBV19; TRBD1 aligns across 8 bases. The length of the CDR3 is 14 residues. Unmatched junction bases numbered 8, after V lost 3 bases and J lost 8 bases. CDR1 is LNHDA and CDR2 is SQIVND in the germline V gene (reference sequence). Here the CDR3 DNA reads TGTGCCAGTAGTATTACGACAGGGGCAGGCGGCTACACCTTC. Protein product: CASSITTGAGGYTF.

The rearrangement joins TRBV18 to TRBJ2-2; 10 nucleotides match TRBD1. Germline V gene lookup returns CDR1 KGHSH and CDR2 LQKENI. The CDR3 length is 15 residues. Trimming took 5 bases from V and 1 from J; bases not matched to a gene: 1. Here the CDR3 DNA reads TGTGCCAGCTCAGACAGGGGGCTGAACACCGGGGAGCTGTTTTTT. Its protein is CASSDRGLNTGELFF.

The gene calls are TRBV9 and TRBJ2-3; D might be TRBD2 (5 bases). Germline V gives CDR1 SGDLS, CDR2 YYNGEE. V was pared by 0 bases and J by 9 bases, with 14 bases between. The CDR3 sequence is 14 residues long. CDR3 in DNA: TGTGCCAGCAGCGTAGGGGGAGTAGAAGGGACGCAGTATTTT. Translation gives CASSVGGVEGTQYF.

CDR3 protein: CASSSSGTVYEQYF. CDR3 DNA: TGTGCCAGCAGCTCCTCCGGGACAGTATACGAGCAGTACTTC. The chain employs TRBV7-2 and TRBJ2-7; 7 bases match TRBD1. J gave up 4 bases and V 4 bases, and 7 bases lay outside the gene matches. This CDR3 is built from 14 residues. Germline assignment: CDR1 SGHTA and CDR2 FQGNSA.

The rearrangement links TRBV6-1 to TRBJ2-7; a weak D match, TRBD1 (6 bases). The CDR3 runs 12 residues. CDR1 is MNHNS and CDR2 is SASEGT in the germline V gene. Between the trimmed V and J ends, which lost 4 bases and 6 bases, there was a span of 10 bases. The CDR3 loop is CASSVDRSEQYF. DNA of the CDR3: TGTGCCAGCAGTGTGGACAGATCCGAGCAGTACTTC.

The rearrangement uses TRBV6-5 and TRBJ1-3; tentatively, D is TRBD1 (5 bases). This CDR3 contains 14 residues. The germline V and J ends were trimmed by 8 bases and 2 bases, with 13 bases remaining between them. Germline CDR1 reads MNHEY; CDR2 reads SVGAGI. This CDR3 reads CASRAGVPGNTIYF. Here the CDR3 DNA reads TGTGCCAGCCGAGCGGGGGTTCCTGGAAACACCATATATTTT.

The chain has TRBV7-2 and TRBJ2-7; 10 bases fit TRBD1. The germline V gene has CDR1 SGHTA and CDR2 FQGNSA. The CDR3 loop spans 16 amino acids. Unmatched junction bases numbered 11, after V lost 5 bases and J lost 4 bases. CDR3 sequence: CASSLGTGVLPYEQYF. For the CDR3, the DNA is TGTGCCAGCAGCCTCGGGACAGGGGTCCTACCGTACGAGCAGTACTTC.

The chain recombines TRBV7-9 with TRBJ1-6, with D perhaps matching TRBD1 (6 bases). CDR1 SEHNR and CDR2 FQNEAQ come from the germline V gene (reference sequence). The CDR3 consists of 19 residues. The V gene lost 9 bases and the J gene lost 6 bases, with 30 bases spanning the gap. The CDR3 DNA sequence: TGTGCCAGTCCTAACCTGCGTACAGGGAGTCCGTATGGTAATTCACCCCTCCACTTT. As protein: CASPNLRTGSPYGNSPLHF.

This chain joins TRBV7-3 and TRBJ2-2, with 10 bases identical to TRBD2. Germline V gives CDR1 SGHTA, CDR2 FQGTGA. The CDR3 is made up of 16 amino acids. J lost 2 bases, V lost 5 bases, and 5 bases had no gene match. The CDR3 sequence is CASSPIAGGNTGELFF. The CDR3 bases are TGTGCCAGCAGCCCGATAGCGGGGGGTAACACCGGGGAGCTGTTTTTT.

This clone appeared a single time. The chain recombines TRBV25-1 with TRBJ1-2, with 7 nucleotides matching TRBD1. This CDR3 has 14 amino acids. The germline V gene encodes CDR1 MGHDK and CDR2 SYGVNS. V shed 3 bases and J 5 bases; nucleotides not matched to a gene: 6. Written as DNA, the CDR3 is TGTGCCAGCAGTGAGTCGACAGGGACATATGGCTACACCTTC. Protein product: CASSESTGTYGYTF.

The chain carries TRBV7-9 and TRBJ1-3, with TRBD1 matching 9 bases. The trim removed 4 bases at V and 4 bases at J, leaving 8 bases unmatched. The CDR3 runs 16 residues. Germline CDR1 SEHNR, CDR2 FQNEAQ (reference sequence). The CDR3 bases are TGTGCCAGCAGCTCCCTACAGGGGGCATCGGGAAACACCATATATTTT. This translates into CASSSLQGASGNTIYF.

Here the CDR3 DNA reads TGCAGCGTTGAAGCTACGGCCGGGACAGGGCAGGAACAGTACTTC. Its protein is CSVEATAGTGQEQYF. V usage is TRBV29-1 and J usage is TRBJ2-7; 9 positions agree with TRBD1. J gave up 10 bases and V 1 base, and 14 bases lay outside the gene matches. This CDR3 is built from 15 residues. CDR1 and CDR2 from the germline V gene are SQVTM and ANQGSEA.

About this clone: The identical CDR3 is also encoded by other nucleotide sequences in the sample. The V and J genes are TRBV2 and TRBJ1-5; a weak D match, TRBD1 (5 bases). CDR3 length equals 16 residues. V was trimmed by 6 bases and J by 3 bases, leaving 18 bases between them. CDR1 and CDR2 (germline): SNHLY, FYNNEI. The CDR3 DNA sequence: TGTGCCAGCAGCCCCGTGACAACAGGAACCAATCAGCCCCAGCATTTT. It specifies CASSPVTTGTNQPQHF.

The DNA for the CDR3 is TGTGCCAGTAGTATACTCCGACAGGGCTGGGACACCGGGGAGCTGTTTTTT. This gives the protein CASSILRQGWDTGELFF. V usage is TRBV19 and J usage is TRBJ2-2; 7 bases map to TRBD1. The CDR3 runs 17 residues. Germline CDR1 LNHDA, CDR2 SQIVND (reference sequence). Trimming removed 2 bases from V and 3 bases from J; junction bases left unmatched: 9.